The rows below give T cell receptor beta chains drawn from one sample of a study of cytomegalovirus exposure and HLA in healthy donors. Sequencing used immunoSEQ multiplex PCR; TCRdb keeps in-frame clones, though not all of them. Found here are under 200,000 clones; the top ten clones hold about 6.5%. The sequenced sample consisted of PBMCs. These receptors were collected from a man younger than 40 in good health and CMV-seronegative. The CDR3 runs from the conserved cysteine through the conserved F or W. D genes are given only for firm matches.

>TRBV4-2|.|TRBJ1-4
TGTGCCAGCAGCCAACAACCGGGACAAGGTGGAAAACTGTTTTTT
CASSQQPGQGGKLFF
>TRBV18|.|TRBJ1-2
TGTGCCAGCTCACCGGGTACAGGGATCGCCTATGGCTACACCTTC
CASSPGTGIAYGYTF
>TRBV7-9|.|TRBJ1-4
TGTGCCAGCAGCTCCGACCGACAAGCGGGTGAAAAACTGTTTTTT
CASSSDRQAGEKLFF
>TRBV19|TRBD2|TRBJ2-5
TGTGCCAGTCACTCCCTAGCGGGAGAGGAGACCCAGTACTTC
CASHSLAGEETQYF
>TRBV9|.|TRBJ2-1
TGTGCCAGCAGCGTAGATAGCAGGGTATACGAGCAGTTCTTC
CASSVDSRVYEQFF
>TRBV27|.|TRBJ1-6
TGTGCCAGCAGTTCTTTGACATCATCACCCCTCCACTTT
CASSSLTSSPLHF
>TRBV5-1|TRBD2|TRBJ2-5
TGCGCCAGCGGAGGGACTAGTCAAGAGACCCAGTACTTC
CASGGTSQETQYF
>TRBV10-1|TRBD2|TRBJ2-5
TGCGCCAGCAGTGAGTCGTGGGCTAGCGGGGGGGCCGGAGCGAAGACCCAGTACTTC
CASSESWASGGAGAKTQYF
>TRBV5-8|.|TRBJ1-4
TGTGCCAGCAGCTTGGCCCGGGCAACTAATGAAAAACTGTTTTTT
CASSLARATNEKLFF
>TRBV30|.|TRBJ1-4
TGTGCCTGGAGTGGCCAGTTTGAAAAACTGTTTTTT
CAWSGQFEKLFF
>TRBV19|.|TRBJ2-6
TGTGCCAGTAGTATTGGGGCCAACTGGGCCAACGTCCTGACTTTC
CASSIGANWANVLTF